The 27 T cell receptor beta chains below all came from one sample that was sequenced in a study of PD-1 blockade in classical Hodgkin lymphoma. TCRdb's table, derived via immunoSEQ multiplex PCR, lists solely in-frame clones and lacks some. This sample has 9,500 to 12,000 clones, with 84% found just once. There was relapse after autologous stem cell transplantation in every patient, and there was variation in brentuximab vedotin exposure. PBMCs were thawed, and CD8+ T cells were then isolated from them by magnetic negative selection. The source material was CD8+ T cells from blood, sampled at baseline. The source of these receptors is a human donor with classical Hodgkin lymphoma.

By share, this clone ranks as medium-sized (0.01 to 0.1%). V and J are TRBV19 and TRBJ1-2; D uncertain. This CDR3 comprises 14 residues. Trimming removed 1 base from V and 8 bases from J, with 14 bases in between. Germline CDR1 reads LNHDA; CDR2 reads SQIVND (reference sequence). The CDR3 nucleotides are TGTGCCAGTAGTATAGGCGGTAGAGGGTCCGGCTACACCTTC. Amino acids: CASSIGGRGSGYTF. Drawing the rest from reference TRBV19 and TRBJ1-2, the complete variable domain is DGGITQSPKYLFRKEGQNVTLSCEQNLNHDAMYWYRQDPGQGLRLIYYSQIVNDFQKGDIAEGYSVSREKKESFPLTVTSAQKNPTAFYLCASSIGGRGSGYTFGSGTRLTVV.

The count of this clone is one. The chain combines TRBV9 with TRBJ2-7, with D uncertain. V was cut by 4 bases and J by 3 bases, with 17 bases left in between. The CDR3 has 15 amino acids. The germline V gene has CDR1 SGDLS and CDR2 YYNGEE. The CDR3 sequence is CASSPEPGPFYEQYF. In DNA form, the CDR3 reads TGTGCCAGCAGCCCAGAGCCGGGTCCTTTCTACGAGCAGTACTTC.

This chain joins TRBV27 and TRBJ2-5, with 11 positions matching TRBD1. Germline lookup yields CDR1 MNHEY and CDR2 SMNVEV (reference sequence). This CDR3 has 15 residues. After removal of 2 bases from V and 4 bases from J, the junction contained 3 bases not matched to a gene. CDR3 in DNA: TGTGCCAGCAGTTTAGGGACAGGGGGAGGAGAGACCCAGTACTTC. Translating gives CASSLGTGGGETQYF.

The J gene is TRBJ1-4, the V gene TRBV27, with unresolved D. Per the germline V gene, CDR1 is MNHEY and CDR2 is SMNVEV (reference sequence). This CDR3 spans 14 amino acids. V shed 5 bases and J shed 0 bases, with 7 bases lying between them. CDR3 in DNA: TGTGCCAGCAGTCCCGTGCCAACTAATGAAAAACTGTTTTTT. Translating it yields CASSPVPTNEKLFF.

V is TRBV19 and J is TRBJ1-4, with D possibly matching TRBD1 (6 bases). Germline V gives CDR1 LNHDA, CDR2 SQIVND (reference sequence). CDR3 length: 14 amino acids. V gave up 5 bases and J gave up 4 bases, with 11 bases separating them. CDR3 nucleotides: TGTGCCAGTAGTCCCCGGGACAATAATGAAAAACTGTTTTTT. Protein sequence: CASSPRDNNEKLFF.

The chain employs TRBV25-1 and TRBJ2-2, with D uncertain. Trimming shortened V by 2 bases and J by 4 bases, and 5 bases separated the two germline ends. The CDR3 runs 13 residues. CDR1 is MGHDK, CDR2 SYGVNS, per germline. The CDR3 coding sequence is TGTGCCAGCAGTGAAAGAGGCACCGGGGAGCTGTTTTTT. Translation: CASSERGTGELFF.

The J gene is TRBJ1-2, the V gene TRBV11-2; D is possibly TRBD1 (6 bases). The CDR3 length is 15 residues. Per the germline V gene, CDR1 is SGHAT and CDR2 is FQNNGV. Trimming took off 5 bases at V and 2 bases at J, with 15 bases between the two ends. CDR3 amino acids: CASSSPGHPNYGYTF. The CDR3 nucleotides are TGTGCCAGCAGCAGTCCGGGACACCCAAACTATGGCTACACCTTC.

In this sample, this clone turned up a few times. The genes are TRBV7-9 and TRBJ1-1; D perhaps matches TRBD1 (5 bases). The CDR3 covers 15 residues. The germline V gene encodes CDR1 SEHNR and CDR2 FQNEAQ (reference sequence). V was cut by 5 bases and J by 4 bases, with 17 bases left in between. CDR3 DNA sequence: TGTGCCAGCAGCCTCACCGGACAAACAGGCACTGAAGCTTTCTTT. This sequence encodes CASSLTGQTGTEAFF. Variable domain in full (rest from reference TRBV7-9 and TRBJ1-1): DTGVSQNPRHKITKRGQNVTFRCDPISEHNRLYWYRQTLGQGPEFLTYFQNEAQLEKSRLLSDRFSAERPKGSFSTLEIQRTEQGDSAMYLCASSLTGQTGTEAFFGQGTRLTVV.

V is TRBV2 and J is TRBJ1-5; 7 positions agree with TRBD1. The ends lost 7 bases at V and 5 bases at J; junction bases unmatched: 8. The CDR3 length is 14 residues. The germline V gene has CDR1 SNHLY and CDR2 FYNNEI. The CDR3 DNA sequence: TGTGCCAGCAAACCCCGAGGGGGCGATCAGCCCCAGCATTTT. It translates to CASKPRGGDQPQHF.

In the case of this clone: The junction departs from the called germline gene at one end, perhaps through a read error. The CDR3 loop reads CASSSLTGSDNEQFF. CDR3 nucleotide sequence: TGCGCCAGCAGCTCGTTGACAGGCTCCGACAATGAGCAGTTCTTC. This chain joins TRBV5-1 and TRBJ2-1; tentative D call: TRBD1 (6 bases). The CDR3 has 15 residues. Germline CDR1 and CDR2: SGHRS and YFSETQ.

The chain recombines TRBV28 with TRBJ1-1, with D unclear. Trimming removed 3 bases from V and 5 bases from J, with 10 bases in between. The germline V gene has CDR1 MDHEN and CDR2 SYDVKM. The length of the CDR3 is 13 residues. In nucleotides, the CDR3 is TGTGCCAGCAGTTTGGGAGTCCGGACTGAAGCTTTCTTT. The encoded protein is CASSLGVRTEAFF.

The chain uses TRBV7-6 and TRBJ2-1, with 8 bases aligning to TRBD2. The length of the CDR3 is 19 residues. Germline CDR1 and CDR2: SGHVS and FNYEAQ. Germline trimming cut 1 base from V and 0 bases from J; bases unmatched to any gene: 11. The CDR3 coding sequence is TGTGCCAGCAGCTTAGGGCTAGCGGGCTACTCGAGCTCCTACAATGAGCAGTTCTTC. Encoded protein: CASSLGLAGYSSSYNEQFF.

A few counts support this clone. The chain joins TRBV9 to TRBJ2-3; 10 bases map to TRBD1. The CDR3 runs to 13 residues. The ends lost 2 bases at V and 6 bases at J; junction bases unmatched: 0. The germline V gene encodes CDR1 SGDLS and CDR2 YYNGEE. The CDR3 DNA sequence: TGTGCCAGCAGCGTGGGACAGGGGGATACGCAGTATTTT. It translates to CASSVGQGDTQYF.

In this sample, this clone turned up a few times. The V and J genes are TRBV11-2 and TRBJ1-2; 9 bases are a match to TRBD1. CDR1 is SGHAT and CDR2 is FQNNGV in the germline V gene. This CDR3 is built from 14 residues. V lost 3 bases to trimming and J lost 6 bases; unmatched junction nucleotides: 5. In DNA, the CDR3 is TGTGCCAGCAGCTTGGGACAGGGCGATGATGGCTACACCTTC. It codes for CASSLGQGDDGYTF. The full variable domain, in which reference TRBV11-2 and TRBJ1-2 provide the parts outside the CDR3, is EAGVAQSPRYKIIEKRQSVAFWCNPISGHATLYWYQQILGQGPKLLIQFQNNGVVDDSQLPKDRFSAERLKGVDSTLKIQPAKLEDSAVYLCASSLGQGDDGYTFGSGTRLTVV.

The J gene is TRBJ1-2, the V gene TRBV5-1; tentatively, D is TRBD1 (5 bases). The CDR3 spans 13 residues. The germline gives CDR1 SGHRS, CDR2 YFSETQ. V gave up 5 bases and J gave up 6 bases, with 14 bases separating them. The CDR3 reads CASRTLGGNGYTF. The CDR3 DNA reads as TGCGCCAGCAGAACGCTTGGGGGGAATGGCTACACCTTC.

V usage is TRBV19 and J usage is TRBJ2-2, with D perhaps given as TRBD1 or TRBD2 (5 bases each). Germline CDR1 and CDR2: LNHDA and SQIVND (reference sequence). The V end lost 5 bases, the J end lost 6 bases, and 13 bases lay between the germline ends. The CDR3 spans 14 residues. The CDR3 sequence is CASSGTIRPGELFF. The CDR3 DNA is TGTGCCAGTAGTGGGACCATTCGACCCGGGGAGCTGTTTTTT.

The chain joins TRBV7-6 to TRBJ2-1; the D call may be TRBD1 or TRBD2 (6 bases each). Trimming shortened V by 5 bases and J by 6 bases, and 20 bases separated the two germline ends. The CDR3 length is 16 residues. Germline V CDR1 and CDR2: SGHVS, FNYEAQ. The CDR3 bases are TGTGCCAGCAGCCCTTGGGGCGGTGGAGGGGGCAATGAGCAGTTCTTC. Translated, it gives CASSPWGGGGGNEQFF. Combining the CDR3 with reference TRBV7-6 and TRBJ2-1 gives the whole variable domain GAGVSQSPRYKVTKRGQDVALRCDPISGHVSLYWYRQALGQGPEFLTYFNYEAQQDKSGLPNDRFSAERPEGSISTLTIQRTEQRDSAMYRCASSPWGGGGGNEQFFGPGTRLTVL.

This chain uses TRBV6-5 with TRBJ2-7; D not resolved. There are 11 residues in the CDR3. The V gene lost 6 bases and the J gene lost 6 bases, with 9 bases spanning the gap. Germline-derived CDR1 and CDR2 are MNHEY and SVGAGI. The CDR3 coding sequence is TGTGCCAGCAGCCTTCCGGCCGAGCAGTACTTC. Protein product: CASSLPAEQYF.

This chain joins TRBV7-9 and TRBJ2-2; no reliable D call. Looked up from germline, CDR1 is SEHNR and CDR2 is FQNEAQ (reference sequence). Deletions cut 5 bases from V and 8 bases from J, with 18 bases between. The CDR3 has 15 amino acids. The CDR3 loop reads CASSPGSAPGGELFF. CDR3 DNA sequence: TGTGCCAGCAGCCCCGGAAGTGCCCCAGGTGGGGAGCTGTTTTTT.

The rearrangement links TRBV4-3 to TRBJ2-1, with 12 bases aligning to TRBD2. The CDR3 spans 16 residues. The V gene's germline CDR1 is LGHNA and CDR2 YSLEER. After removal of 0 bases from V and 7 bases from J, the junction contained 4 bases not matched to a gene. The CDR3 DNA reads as TGCGCCAGCAGCCAAGAATGGACTAGCGGGATAAATGAGCAGTTCTTC. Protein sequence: CASSQEWTSGINEQFF.

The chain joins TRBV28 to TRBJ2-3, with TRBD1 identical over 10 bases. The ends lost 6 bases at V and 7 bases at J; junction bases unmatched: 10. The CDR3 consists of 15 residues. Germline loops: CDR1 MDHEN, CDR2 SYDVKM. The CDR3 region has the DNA TGTGCCAGCAGCTCCGGGACAGGGGTTTTAAATACGCAGTATTTT. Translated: CASSSGTGVLNTQYF.

The CDR3 loop is CASRVDRNTEAFF. CDR3 nucleotide sequence: TGTGCCAGCAGAGTGGACAGGAACACTGAAGCTTTCTTT. The chain has TRBV28 and TRBJ1-1; the D gene is possibly TRBD1 (6 bases). V lost 6 bases and J lost 1, with 9 bases in between. This CDR3 comprises 13 residues. Germline CDR1 MDHEN, CDR2 SYDVKM.

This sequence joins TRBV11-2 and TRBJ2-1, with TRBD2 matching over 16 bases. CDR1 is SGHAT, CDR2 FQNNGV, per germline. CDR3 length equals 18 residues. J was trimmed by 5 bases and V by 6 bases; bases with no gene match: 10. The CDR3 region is CASSLGLAGGLRDNEQFF. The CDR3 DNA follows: TGTGCCAGCAGTCTGGGACTAGCGGGAGGGCTTCGGGACAATGAGCAGTTCTTC.

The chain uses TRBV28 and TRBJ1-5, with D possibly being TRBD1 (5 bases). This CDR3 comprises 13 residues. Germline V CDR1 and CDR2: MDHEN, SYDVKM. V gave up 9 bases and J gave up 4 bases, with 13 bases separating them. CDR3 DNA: TGTGCCAGTACCAGGGCTAGGAATCAGCCCCAGCATTTT. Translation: CASTRARNQPQHF.

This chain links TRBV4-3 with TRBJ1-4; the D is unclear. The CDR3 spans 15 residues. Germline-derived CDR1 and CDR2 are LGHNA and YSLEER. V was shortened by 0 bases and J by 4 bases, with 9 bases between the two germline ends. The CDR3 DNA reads TGCGCCAGCAGCCAAGAGACGGTCTATAATGAAAAACTGTTTTTT. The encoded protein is CASSQETVYNEKLFF.

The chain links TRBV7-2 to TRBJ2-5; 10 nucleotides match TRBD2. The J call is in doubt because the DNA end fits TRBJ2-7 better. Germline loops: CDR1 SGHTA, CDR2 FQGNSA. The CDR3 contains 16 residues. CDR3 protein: CASRPAQQREGYEQYF. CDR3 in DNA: TGTGCCAGCAGACCAGCGCAGCAGCGGGAGGGGTACGAGCAGTACTTC.

The CDR3 reads CASREQGNTEAFF. In DNA form, the CDR3 reads TGTGCCAGCAGGGAACAGGGGAACACTGAAGCTTTCTTT. The chain employs TRBV28 and TRBJ1-1, with a tentative D call TRBD1 (6 bases). This CDR3 has 13 residues. Deletions cut 6 bases from V and 1 base from J, with 9 bases between. Germline CDR1 reads MDHEN; CDR2 reads SYDVKM.